This T cell receptor (beta chain) was identified in a study of cytomegalovirus exposure and HLA in healthy donors listed by TCRdb under 2017. Some background on the complete study: An earlier analysis of approximately 600 of the donors reported roughly 300 Gb of sequence data and more than 90 million unique TCR beta sequences from 150 million to 200 million T cells. Using immunosequencing, the study profiled T cell repertoires from about 650 subjects and related those repertoires to cytomegalovirus serostatus. Of the 300 to 450 genotyped donors, around 81% fell in the genetic ancestry cluster associated with self-reported Caucasian donors. Class I and class II HLA loci were covered by the typing at four-digit resolution. Besides the first cohort of hundreds of subjects, a separate validation cohort made up of around 120 different subjects was used. Donor age, sex, ethnicity and CMV serostatus were collected together with the repertoire data. A later genetic analysis used genome-wide SNP genotypes for about three fifths of the 666 donors, treating that subset as a discovery cohort. The study aimed to test whether signatures of past pathogen exposure could be identified by cataloging public T cell receptors. Typing coverage differed by locus: A, B, C, DRB1 and DQB1 were typed in roughly 629-640 donors, DQA1 in 522, DPA1 in nearly 610, and DPB1 in just under 490. On average, roughly 240,000 unique TCR beta nucleotide sequences were sequenced per donor among a few hundred genotyped donors of the cohort, with 15% to 20% of those sequences being non-productive. An earlier analysis of about 600 of the donors used high-throughput TCR beta sequencing to judge whether each TCR beta V gene segment behaved as functional or pseudogenic. High-throughput TCR immunosequencing, statistical association of individual TCRs with disease status, and machine learning were combined to predict cytomegalovirus infection status. About five DR-DQ haplotypes were treated as single units for association and clustering because of strong linkage in the cohort. An early release that covered around 590 HLA-typed donors contained around 330 gigabases of sequencing data and roughly 84 million unique TCR sequences. In the later analysis, no new phenotypic data were used to find candidate immune exposures; instead, reliance was placed on TCR beta sequences and their occurrence across donors. To study patterns of TCR occurrence, a later analysis re-analyzed previously published TCR beta repertoires from 500 to 850 donors and added high-resolution HLA genotyping. All discovery cohort repertoires had been generated on a single sequencing platform.

The paper's findings and limits, for the study overall: Because some donors lacked HLA typing at each locus, the association tests relied only on the typed subset. A few of the identified cytomegalovirus-associated TCR beta chains were confirmed in vitro to be specific for cytomegalovirus antigens. Specific HLA alleles were associated with 18,000 or so TCR beta sequences at a false discovery rate of 0.05 in a later analysis. The classifier was reported to diagnose cytomegalovirus status with high specificity and sensitivity in both the original cohort and the validation cohort. A cluster of highly shared sequence variants was judged likely to represent a technical artifact of the sequencing pipeline. Assigning TCR associations to individual alleles was difficult when HLA alleles, especially DR and DQ, strongly co-occurred. Because counts were too low, some 17 rarely observed V segments, including chromosome 9 orphons, were excluded from the earlier analysis of some 540 of the donors. A later analysis reported that several top co-occurrence clusters appeared linked to parvovirus B19, influenza, CMV and Epstein-Barr virus. The presence/absence analyses assumed that sequencing depth was roughly uniform across donors, and that assumption may not be true. A total of 150 to 200 TCR beta chains were listed by the study as associated with cytomegalovirus. A further reported finding was that TCR beta sequences accurately predicted the HLA-A and HLA-B alleles for most subjects in the first cohort. It was suggested by the authors that the approach could potentially be generalized to other disease states and immunological phenotypes. This cohort had only TCR beta chains sequenced, and the lack of alpha or paired-chain data limited which features could be detected. CMV serostatus was the only immune exposure information available for the cohort. Broadly in line with IMGT annotations, most TCR beta V segments showed up in productive rearrangements about 90% or about 30% of the time in an earlier analysis of some 590 of the donors. Compared with equally common non-associated chains, HLA-associated TCR beta chains in a later analysis were more clonally expanded and had lower generation probabilities. Most TCR sequences were seen in very few donors, while some public TCRs were found in many individuals. Some IMGT-functional V segments, including TRBV6-2 and TRBV6-3, could not be distinguished by the 87-base-pair reads and were therefore excluded. V-gene and J-gene trimming of TCR beta chains was associated with a missense DCLRE1C variant in a later genetic analysis, and the association was replicated in an independent cohort. Correlated functional status among segregating V segments might be attributable to linkage disequilibrium, but an unknown experimental factor could not be ruled out. A later genetic analysis reported fewer N-insertions in productive TCRs among donors in an Asian-associated ancestry cluster than the roughly 700-donor mean. According to a later analysis, most CMV-associated TCR beta chains appeared to be HLA-restricted, and the HLA associations seemed to be driven largely by CMV exposure. A later analysis found that TCR association rates varied across HLA loci, with DRB1 alleles showing the most associated TCRs and HLA-C alleles the fewest.

Deletion took 4 bases off V and 8 bases off J, with a span of 12 bases between the germline ends. CDR1 and CDR2 were assigned from the germline V gene as SGHDT and YYEEEE. Measured from the cysteine to the phenylalanine, the CDR3 is 12 residues long. Left in the record is the CDR3 DNA by itself, 36 bases read in frame from the first base. With respect to this clone: Its recognized antigen is unknown. The sample holds no much larger clone one base away, and base qualities are not on file.

Receptor amplification or capture employed the immunoSEQ multiplex PCR assay. A mixture of 60 forward primers for TCR Vbeta segments and 13 reverse primers for TCR Jbeta segments was used in the multiplex PCR. Amplification of the CDR3 region of rearranged TCR beta genes was performed with a multiplex PCR assay on genomic DNA. The Illumina HiSeq System was used to sequence the amplified TCR beta libraries as 87-base-pair reads. The original methods were these. A later analysis counted some 74 million unique TCR beta chains across the 650 to 800 repertoires, and about 10 million of these chains were shared by at least two donors. To remove PCR and sequencing errors, raw reads were error-corrected and collapsed into unique sequences using a nearest-neighbor algorithm that merged closely related sequences. V, D and J gene segments were assigned by aligning CDR3 sequences to IMGT reference sequences. Each retained sequence needed at least a six-nucleotide match to both a V gene segment and a J gene segment. A rearrangement counted as productive if the CDR3 had no stop codons and remained in frame with V and J, and every other rearrangement counted as non-productive. Following IMGT convention, CDR3 was defined as the stretch from the second conserved V-encoded cysteine up to the conserved J-encoded phenylalanine. The earlier analysis of around 640 of the donors excluded sequences that lacked an unambiguous match to a single V gene segment. In an earlier analysis of 587 of the donors, V segments were called functional above 56.7% productive rearrangements and were called segregating when the between-donor standard deviation exceeded 5%. A statistical classification framework was built for diagnosing cytomegalovirus status from the catalog of TCR beta chain sequences. A later analysis assigned V and J genes by comparing TCR nucleotide sequences with IMGT/GENE-DB human TR gene sequences. A later analysis assigned CDR3 sequences and most-parsimonious VDJ recombination scenarios with the TCRdist pipeline. In a later analysis, each TCR beta chain was defined by its CDR3 amino acid sequence together with its V-gene family, and reads lacking a unique V-gene family were excluded. A later analysis removed several hundred highly shared, low-generation-probability nucleotide sequences to deal with suspected cross-contamination and a sequencing artifact. In a later analysis, a clonal expansion index was calculated for each public chain from normalized within-repertoire ranks of inferred template counts. In a later analysis, generation probabilities were computed with a VDJ recombination model fitted to out-of-frame rearrangements, and the resulting probabilities were checked against IGoR. In a later analysis, hypergeometric tests were used to score TCR-TCR, TCR-HLA and TCR-CMV co-occurrence, with a repertoire-size bias correction applied to TCR pairs. To estimate false discovery rates, a later analysis permuted the HLA or CMV assignments 20 times. A later analysis grouped co-occurring TCRs with DBSCAN, adding TCRdist sequence similarity when clustering within HLA-allele-positive subsets. For co-occurrence clustering, repertoires with fewer than 30,000 or more than 120,000 public chains were excluded, along with five or six repertoires with anomalous nucleotide sharing. What TCRdb holds here is the immuneACCESS table cut down to in-frame rearrangements. Part of the clones is not present; checked against another copy, under half of the missing clones reflect an unresolved V gene, and the others are unexplained. That table supplies the V and J calls and clone size; D and trimming were determined from the DNA. This sample is represented by fewer than 250,000 clones; about 80% of them were singletons. Approximately 1.8% of the sample goes to the ten largest clones.

In total, 500 to 700 healthy bone marrow donors made up the cohort. All cohort members were sampled while nominally healthy, although unrecorded immune exposures were likely present. The donor was CMV seronegative and belonged to the group of under 400 seronegative cohort members. Each donor provided a peripheral blood sample, and peripheral blood mononuclear cells were used for TCR beta sequencing. The Qiagen DNeasy Blood Extraction Kit was used to extract genomic DNA from the blood cell samples. The clonotype comes from a male donor in good health and CMV-seronegative. The specimen sequenced was PBMCs. The sequence is built from TRBV5-6 and TRBJ1-2; the D gene cannot be resolved reliably. The CDR3 protein sequence reads: CASSEATWGYTF. The DNA sequence is TGTGCCAGCAGCGAGGCCACCTGGGGCTACACCTTC.